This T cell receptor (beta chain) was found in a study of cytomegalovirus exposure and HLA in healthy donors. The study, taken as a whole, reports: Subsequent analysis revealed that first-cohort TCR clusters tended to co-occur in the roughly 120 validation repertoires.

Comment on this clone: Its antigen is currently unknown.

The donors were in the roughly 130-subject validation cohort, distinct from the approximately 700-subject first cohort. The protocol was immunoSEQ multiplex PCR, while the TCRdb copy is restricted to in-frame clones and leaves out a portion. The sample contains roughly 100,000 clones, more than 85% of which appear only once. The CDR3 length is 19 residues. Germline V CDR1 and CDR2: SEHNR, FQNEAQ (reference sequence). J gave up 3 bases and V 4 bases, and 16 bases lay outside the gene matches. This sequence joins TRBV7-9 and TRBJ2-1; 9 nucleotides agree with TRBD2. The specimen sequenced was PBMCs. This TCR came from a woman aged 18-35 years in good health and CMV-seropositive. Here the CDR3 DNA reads TGTGCCAGCAGCTCACCTCCTCGCGGGAGGGGTCTGGGCTACAATGAGCAGTTCTTC. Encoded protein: CASSSPPRGRGLGYNEQFF.